The TCR beta chain under discussion was sequenced for a study of identical twins. The CDR3 extends over 13 amino acids. Germline V CDR1 and CDR2: MNHNS, SASEGT. V gave up 2 bases and J gave up 7 bases, with 12 bases separating them. Every donor was a healthy Caucasian. There are a few counts of this clonotype. After template switching added a universal primer site, the resulting cDNA carried unique molecular identifiers. TCRdb re-called the 5' RACE reads through MiXCR, storing one row per CDR3 protein. The data contain 300,000 to 400,000 distinct CDR3 sequences, around an eighth of them singletons. This sample was also put to use in a study of yellow fever vaccine responses in identical twins.

The V and J genes are TRBV6-1 and TRBJ2-7, with D maybe TRBD2 (5 bases). This sequence was found in a woman aged 18-29 years in good health. Sequencing used CD8+ T cells sorted from blood. CDR3 sequence (DNA): TGTGCCAGCAGTGAAATTACGAGGGAGGAGCAGTACTTC. Protein: CASSEITREEQYF.